This T cell receptor beta chain was identified in a study of post-analysis software for immune sequencing data. Study-wide points: In multiple sclerosis, normalized Chao1 diversity was significantly below that of controls. Relative to controls, patients had about 5 TRBV segments at higher frequency, with TRBV5-6, TRBV5-1 and TRBV20-1 among these.

Germline V gives CDR1 SGHAT, CDR2 FQDESV (reference sequence). V lost 6 bases, J lost 6 bases, and 18 bases lay in between. CDR3 size: 15 residues. cDNA libraries of TCR beta carried unique molecular identifiers. TCRdb reprocessed the PCR reads with MiXCR, giving one entry per CDR3 protein. Here the sample spans around 770,000 distinct CDR3 sequences, about 45% being singletons. For this clonotype: The antigen remains undetermined.

The chain employs TRBV11-1 and TRBJ2-4; TRBD1 might be the D (6 bases). Sequenced: blood. This receptor was taken from a girl aged 5 to 17 with multiple sclerosis. This chain's CDR3 is CASRGRDTIRNIQYF. The CDR3 DNA is TGTGCCAGCAGAGGCCGGGACACCATAAGAAACATTCAGTACTTC.